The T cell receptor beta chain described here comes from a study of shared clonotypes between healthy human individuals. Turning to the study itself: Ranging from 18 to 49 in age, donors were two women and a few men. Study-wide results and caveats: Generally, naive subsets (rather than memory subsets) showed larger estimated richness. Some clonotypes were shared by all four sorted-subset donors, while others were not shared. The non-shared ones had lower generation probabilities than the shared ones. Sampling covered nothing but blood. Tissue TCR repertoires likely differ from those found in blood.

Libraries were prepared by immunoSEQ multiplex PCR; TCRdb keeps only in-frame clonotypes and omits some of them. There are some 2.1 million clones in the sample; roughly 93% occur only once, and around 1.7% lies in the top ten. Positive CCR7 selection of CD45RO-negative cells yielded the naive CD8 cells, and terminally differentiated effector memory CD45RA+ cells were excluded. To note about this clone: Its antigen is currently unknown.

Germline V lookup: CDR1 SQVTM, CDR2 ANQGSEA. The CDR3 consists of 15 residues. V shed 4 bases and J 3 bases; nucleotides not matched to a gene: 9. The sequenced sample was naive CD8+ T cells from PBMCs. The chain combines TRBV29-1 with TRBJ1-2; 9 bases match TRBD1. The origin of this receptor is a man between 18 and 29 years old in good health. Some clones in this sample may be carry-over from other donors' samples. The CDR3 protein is CSVVGWDRVDYGYTF. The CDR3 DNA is TGCAGCGTTGTGGGCTGGGACAGGGTTGACTATGGCTACACCTTC.